This T cell receptor (beta chain) appears in the sequencing data of a study of blood T cell repertoires in COVID-19. Germline V gene lookup returns CDR1 MDHEN and CDR2 SYDVKM. The CDR3 has 14 residues. With V trimmed by 1 base and J by 4 bases, 2 bases remained unmatched. This table comes from immunoSEQ multiplex PCR, and its TCRdb copy is limited to in-frame clones, with some not included. The table records fewer than 300,000 clones, approximately 89% of them present only once. The source of this sequence is a woman in her twenties or thirties with COVID-19, enrolled during active disease. V and J are TRBV28 and TRBJ1-2; 8 nucleotides line up with TRBD1. The material sequenced was peripheral blood. The DNA for the CDR3 is TGTGCCAGCAGTTTATCGGGACAGGTCTATGGCTACACCTTC. Its protein product is CASSLSGQVYGYTF.